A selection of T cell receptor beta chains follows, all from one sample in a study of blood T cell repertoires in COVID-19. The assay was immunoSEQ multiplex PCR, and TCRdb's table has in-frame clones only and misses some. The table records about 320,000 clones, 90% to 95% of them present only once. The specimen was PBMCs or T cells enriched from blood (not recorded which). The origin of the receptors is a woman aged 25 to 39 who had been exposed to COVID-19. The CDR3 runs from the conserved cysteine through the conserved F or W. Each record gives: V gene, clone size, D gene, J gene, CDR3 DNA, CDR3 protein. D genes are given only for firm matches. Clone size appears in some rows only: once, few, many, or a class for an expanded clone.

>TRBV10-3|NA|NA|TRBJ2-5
TGTGCCACCGAGGAGGGCCGAGATCCCCCGCGATGGGCCAAAGAGACCCAGTACTTC
CATEEGRDPPRWAKETQYF
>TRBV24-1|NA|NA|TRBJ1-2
TGTGCCACCAGTGACTTACGAGGGGGTGGCTATGGCTACACCTTC
CATSDLRGGGYGYTF
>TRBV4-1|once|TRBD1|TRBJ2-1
TGCGCCAGCAGCGAGAGGACAGGGGCTCTTAGTGAGCAGTTCTTC
CASSERTGALSEQFF
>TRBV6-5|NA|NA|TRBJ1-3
TGTGCCAGCAGTTACCGACCGGAGATCTCTGGAAACACCATATATTTT
CASSYRPEISGNTIYF
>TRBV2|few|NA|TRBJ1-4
TGTGCCAGCAGTGCCTCGTCCAGGGTGAGACTGTTTTTT
CASSASSRVRLFF
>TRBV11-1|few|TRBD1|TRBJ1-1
TGTGCCAGCAGGCCCGGGACAGGGGGTGTTTTCTTT
CASRPGTGGVFF
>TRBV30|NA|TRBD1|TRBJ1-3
TGTGCCTGGGCAGGGGGCGCGGCGGGAAACACCATATATTTT
CAWAGGAAGNTIYF
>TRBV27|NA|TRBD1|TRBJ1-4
TGTGCCAGCTCCCCGGAGGACAGGCCTAATGAAAAACTGTTTTTT
CASSPEDRPNEKLFF
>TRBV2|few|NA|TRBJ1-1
TGTGCCACCCGCAATCGGGAGGGTGTGTACACTGAAGCTTTCTTT
CATRNREGVYTEAFF
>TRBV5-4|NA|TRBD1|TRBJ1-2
TGTGCCAGCAGCTTCCCCAGGGGGGCACAGGACTATGGCTACACCTTC
CASSFPRGAQDYGYTF
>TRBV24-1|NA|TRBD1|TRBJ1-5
TGTGCCACCAGTGATTTCCTTAAGCCGGGCAGGGGGCTTAAATCCGTCGTGGTGCCCCAGCATTTT
CATSDFLKPGRGLKSVVVPQHF
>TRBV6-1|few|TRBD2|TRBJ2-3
TGTGCCAGCAGTGAATTCCGGACTAGCGGGGGTGATACGCAGTATTTT
CASSEFRTSGGDTQYF
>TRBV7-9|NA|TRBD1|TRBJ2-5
TGTGCCAGCAGCTCGGGACAGGGGTATGGAGAGACCCAGTACTTC
CASSSGQGYGETQYF
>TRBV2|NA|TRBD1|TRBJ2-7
TGTGCCAGCAGTGAACAGGGACAGGACTACGAGCAGTACTTC
CASSEQGQDYEQYF
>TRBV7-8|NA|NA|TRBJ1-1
NA
CAGSFGSIDTEAFFGQGGAFF
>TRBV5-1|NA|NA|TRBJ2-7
TGCGCCAGCAGATATACCGGGACAAATACCTACGAGCAGTACTTC
CASRYTGTNTYEQYF
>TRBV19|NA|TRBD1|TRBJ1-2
TGTGCCAGTGACCCTAAGGGGGGACAGGGGGCTTACTATGGCTACACCTTC
CASDPKGGQGAYYGYTF
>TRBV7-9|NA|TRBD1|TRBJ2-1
TGTGCCAGCAGCGGCGGGACAGGGGGCGTAGTTCCGGAGCAGTTCTTC
CASSGGTGGVVPEQFF
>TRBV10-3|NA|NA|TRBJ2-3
TGTGCCATCAGTGAGTCGAGGCAGAAGGTGGATACGCAGTATTTT
CAISESRQKVDTQYF
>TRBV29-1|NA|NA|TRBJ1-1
TGCAGCGTCCCGGGGGGGGCCGCAGTTGAAGCTTTCTTT
CSVPGGAAVEAFF
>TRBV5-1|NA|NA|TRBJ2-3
TGCGCCAGCAGGGGGGCGGGTGGCACAGATACGCAGTATTTT
CASRGAGGTDTQYF
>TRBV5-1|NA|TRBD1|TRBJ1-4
TGCGCCATTCTCAAAAGGGGACAGGGAAGGGCTAATGAAAAACTGTTTTTT
CAILKRGQGRANEKLFF
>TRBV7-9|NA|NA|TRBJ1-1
TGTGCCAGCAGCTTCCCCAGGGGACCGAACACTGAAGCTTTCTTT
CASSFPRGPNTEAFF
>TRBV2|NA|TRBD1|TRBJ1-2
TGTGCCAGCAGTGAAGGGCCGGGACAGGGATTCGGCGAGGGAGGCTACACCTTC
CASSEGPGQGFGEGGYTF
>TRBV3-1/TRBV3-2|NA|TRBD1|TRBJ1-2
TGTGCCAGCAGCCAAGGGACAGGGAACTATGGCTACACCTTC
CASSQGTGNYGYTF
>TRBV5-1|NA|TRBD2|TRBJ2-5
TGCGCCAGCAGCTTTAAACCCCTAGCGGGGGGGAGTTTAGTGACCCAAGAGACCCAGTACTTC
CASSFKPLAGGSLVTQETQYF
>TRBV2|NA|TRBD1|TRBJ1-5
TGTGCCAGCAGTGAAGGACAGGGGGGAACTCAGCCCCAGCATTTT
CASSEGQGGTQPQHF
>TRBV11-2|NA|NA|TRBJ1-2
TGTGCCAGCAGCTTAGAGGGCCTAGGGGATGGCTACACCTTC
CASSLEGLGDGYTF
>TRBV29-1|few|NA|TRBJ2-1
TGCAGCGCCGGTTTTCCCCCCAATGAGCAGTTCTTC
CSAGFPPNEQFF
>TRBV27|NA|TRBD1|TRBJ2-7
TGTGCCAGCAGCAAGGACAGGGGGACGTCCTACGAGCAGTACTTC
CASSKDRGTSYEQYF
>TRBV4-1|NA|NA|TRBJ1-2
TGCGCCAGCAGCCAATTTGGGACATCTCCTAACTATGGCTACACCTTC
CASSQFGTSPNYGYTF
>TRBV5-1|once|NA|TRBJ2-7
TGCGCCAGCAGCCCCCGACTAGGCGAGCAGTACTTC
CASSPRLGEQYF
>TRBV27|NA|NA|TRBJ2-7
TGTGCCAGCAGTCCCGCATGGGGCCGGTCCTACGAGCAGTACTTC
CASSPAWGRSYEQYF
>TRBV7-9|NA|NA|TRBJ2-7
TGTGCCAGCAGCCAAGGGCAGGGCCTGGCCGAGCAGTACTTC
CASSQGQGLAEQYF
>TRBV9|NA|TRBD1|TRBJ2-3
TGTGCCAGCAGCGTAGGGGGACAGGGGAATACGCAGTATTTT
CASSVGGQGNTQYF
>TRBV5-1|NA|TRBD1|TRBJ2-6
TGCGCCAGCAGGCCCCTTGGGACAGGGGGACGAGGGGCCAACGTCCTGACTTTC
CASRPLGTGGRGANVLTF
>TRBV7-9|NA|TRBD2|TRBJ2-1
TGTGCCAGCAGCTTAAGCGGGGGGTTCCAGTTCTTC
CASSLSGGFQFF
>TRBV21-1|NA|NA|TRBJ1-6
TGTGCCAGCTTGGCAGGCAGGGGGGATAATTCACCCCTCCACTTT
CASLAGRGDNSPLHF
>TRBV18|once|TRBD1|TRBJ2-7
TGTGCCAGCTCGTGGGCCGGGACAGGGGGCTGGGACGAGCAGTACTTC
CASSWAGTGGWDEQYF
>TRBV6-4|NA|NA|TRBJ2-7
TGTGCCAGCAGTCCAGGGTTGGGCTCCTACGAGCAGTACTTC
CASSPGLGSYEQYF
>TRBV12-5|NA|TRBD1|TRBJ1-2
TGTGCTAGTGGTTCGACAGGGGCAGAGGGGAGTAACTATGGCTACACCTTC
CASGSTGAEGSNYGYTF
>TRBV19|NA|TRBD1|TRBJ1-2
TGTGCCAGTAGTCTGACAGGGGAGGGATTCTATGGCTACACCTTC
CASSLTGEGFYGYTF
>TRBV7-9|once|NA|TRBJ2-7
TGTGCCAGCAGCTTAACACCCGTCTACGAGCAGTACTTC
CASSLTPVYEQYF
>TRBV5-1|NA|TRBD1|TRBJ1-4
TGCGCCAGCCGAGTTCTTGGACAGGCGGGCGAAAAACTGTTTTTT
CASRVLGQAGEKLFF
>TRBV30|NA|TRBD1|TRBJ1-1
TGTGCCTGGGGGACAGGGACGCACACTGAAGCTTTCTTT
CAWGTGTHTEAFF